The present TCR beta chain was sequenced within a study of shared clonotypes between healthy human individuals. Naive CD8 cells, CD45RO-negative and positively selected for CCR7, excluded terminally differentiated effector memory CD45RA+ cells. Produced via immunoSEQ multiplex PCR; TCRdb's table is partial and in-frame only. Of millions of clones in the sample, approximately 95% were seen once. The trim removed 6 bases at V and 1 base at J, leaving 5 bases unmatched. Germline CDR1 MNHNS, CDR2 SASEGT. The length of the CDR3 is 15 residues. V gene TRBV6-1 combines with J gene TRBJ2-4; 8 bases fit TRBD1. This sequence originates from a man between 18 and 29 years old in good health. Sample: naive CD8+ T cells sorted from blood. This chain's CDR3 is CASSLTGVAKNIQYF. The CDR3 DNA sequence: TGTGCCAGCAGCCTGACAGGGGTGGCCAAAAACATTCAGTACTTC.